A single sample is the source of the 2 T cell receptor beta chains below, sequenced in a study of blood T cell repertoires in COVID-19. This table comes from immunoSEQ multiplex PCR, and its TCRdb copy is limited to in-frame clones, with some not included. The data contain about 180,000 clones, roughly 84% of them singletons. Sequenced: PBMCs or T cells enriched from blood (not recorded which). All receptors come from a man between 60 and 70 years old who had recovered from COVID-19.

This chain uses TRBV6-6 with TRBJ2-1, with D maybe TRBD2 (6 bases). The CDR3 covers 12 residues. The V gene's germline CDR1 is MNHNY and CDR2 SVGAGI (reference sequence). V lost 6 bases and J 5 bases, leaving 8 bases between the germline ends. The CDR3 DNA is TGTGCCAGCAGCCGACTAGACAATGAGCAGTTCTTC. Its translation: CASSRLDNEQFF.

The CDR3 spells CASRPPPPTGLSYNEQFF. The CDR3 DNA sequence: TGTGCCAGCAGACCTCCCCCGCCGACAGGGCTCTCCTACAATGAGCAGTTCTTC. The gene calls are TRBV28 and TRBJ2-1, with TRBD1 matching 7 bases. Germline lookup yields CDR1 MDHEN and CDR2 SYDVKM. This CDR3 comprises 18 residues. After removal of 6 bases from V and 0 bases from J, the junction contained 14 bases not matched to a gene.